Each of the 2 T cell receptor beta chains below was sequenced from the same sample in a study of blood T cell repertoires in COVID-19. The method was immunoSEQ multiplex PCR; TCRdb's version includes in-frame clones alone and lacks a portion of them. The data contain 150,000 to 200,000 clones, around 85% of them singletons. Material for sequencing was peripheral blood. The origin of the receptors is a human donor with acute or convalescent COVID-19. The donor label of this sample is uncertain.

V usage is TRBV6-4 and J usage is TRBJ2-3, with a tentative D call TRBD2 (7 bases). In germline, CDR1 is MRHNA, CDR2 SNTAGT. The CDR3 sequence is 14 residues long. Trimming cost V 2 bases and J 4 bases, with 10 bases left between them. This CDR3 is CASSDGGAPDTQYF. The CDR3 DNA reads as TGTGCCAGCAGTGACGGGGGGGCCCCAGATACGCAGTATTTT.

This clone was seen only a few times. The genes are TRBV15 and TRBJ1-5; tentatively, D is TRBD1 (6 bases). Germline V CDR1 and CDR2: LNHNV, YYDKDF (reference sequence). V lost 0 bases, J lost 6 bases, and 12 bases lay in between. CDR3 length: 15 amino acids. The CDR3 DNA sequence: TGTGCCACCAGCAGAGATGTGGACAGCCCTCAGCCCCAGCATTTT. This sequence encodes CATSRDVDSPQPQHF.